Below are 21 T cell receptor beta chains sequenced from a single sample in a study of T cell clones after liver transplantation. TCRdb's copy holds only in-frame clones and misses some; the assay was immunoSEQ multiplex PCR. The profile shows just over 60,000 clones, around 75% of them singletons. The sequencing here drew on CD4+ T cells from blood, taken before liver transplant. The origin of the receptors is a human donor who received a liver transplant.

This clone has a handful of counts. DNA for the CDR3: TGTGCCTGGAGTGTGGCAGGGTCCAATCAGCCCCAGCATTTT. It encodes CAWSVAGSNQPQHF. The V and J genes are TRBV30 and TRBJ1-5, with D tentatively TRBD1 (5 bases). This CDR3 is built from 14 residues. CDR1 GTSNPN and CDR2 SVGIG come from the germline V gene (reference sequence). Deletions cut 0 bases from V and 3 bases from J, with 9 bases between.

CDR3 coding DNA: TGTGCCAGCAGCTTAACAGGGTGGTCTGGCTACACCTTC. Amino acids: CASSLTGWSGYTF. The chain has TRBV5-8 and TRBJ1-2; D is possibly TRBD1 (6 bases). Germline V gives CDR1 SGHTS, CDR2 YDEGEE. The CDR3 totals 13 residues. Trimming stripped 2 bases from V and 7 bases from J, with 12 bases between.

The V call is TRBV18, the J call TRBJ2-7; TRBD2 matches at 8 bases. The germline V gene encodes CDR1 KGHSH and CDR2 LQKENI. V trimming: 6 bases; J trimming: 3 bases; junction bases outside the gene matches: 13. This CDR3 is 16 amino acids long. DNA of the CDR3: TGTGCCAGCTCCCGGAAATCAGCGGGGGAGGTCTACGAGCAGTACTTC. It is translated as CASSRKSAGEVYEQYF.

Sample share makes this clone medium-sized. This rearrangement joins TRBV6-5 to TRBJ2-7; tentative D call: TRBD1 (7 bases). V lost 1 base and J 2 bases, leaving 12 bases between the germline ends. CDR3 length equals 15 residues. Germline V gene sequence: CDR1 MNHEY, CDR2 SVGAGI. The CDR3 loop is CASSYFAGQPYEQYF. CDR3 coding DNA: TGTGCCAGCAGTTACTTTGCGGGACAGCCCTACGAGCAGTACTTC.

This chain uses TRBV19 with TRBJ1-1; D gene uncertain. CDR1 and CDR2 from the germline V gene are LNHDA and SQIVND (reference sequence). With 6 bases removed from V and 1 base from J, the gap between germline ends came to 12 bases. The CDR3 is 14 amino acids. CDR3 sequence (DNA): TGTGCCAGTAGGACCGTTGAGGGGAACACTGAAGCTTTCTTT. Its translation is CASRTVEGNTEAFF.

The chain combines TRBV18 with TRBJ2-3; D remains ambiguous. V lost 4 bases and J lost 3, with 5 bases in between. Per germline, CDR1 KGHSH and CDR2 LQKENI. The CDR3 spans 12 residues. CDR3 loop: CASSRTTDTQYF. The CDR3 nucleotides are TGTGCCAGCTCACGAACTACAGATACGCAGTATTTT.

A single count supports this clone. V usage is TRBV7-9 and J usage is TRBJ2-7; D may be TRBD2 (6 bases). V lost 5 bases and J 2 bases, leaving 16 bases between the germline ends. The CDR3 runs 15 residues. Germline loops: CDR1 SEHNR, CDR2 FQNEAQ (reference sequence). Here the CDR3 reads CASSSYGTGTYEQYF. The CDR3 coding sequence is TGTGCCAGCAGCAGCTACGGGACTGGGACCTACGAGCAGTACTTC.

The genes are TRBV19 and TRBJ2-5, with 10 positions matching TRBD1. Germline lookup yields CDR1 LNHDA and CDR2 SQIVND (reference sequence). Germline trimming cut 5 bases from V and 1 base from J; bases unmatched to any gene: 4. The CDR3 has 15 amino acids. Here the CDR3 reads CASSPRTGGQETQYF. The CDR3 DNA reads TGTGCCAGTAGTCCGCGGACAGGGGGCCAAGAGACCCAGTACTTC. The full variable domain, with the rest looked up from reference TRBV19 and TRBJ2-5, is DGGITQSPKYLFRKEGQNVTLSCEQNLNHDAMYWYRQDPGQGLRLIYYSQIVNDFQKGDIAEGYSVSREKKESFPLTVTSAQKNPTAFYLCASSPRTGGQETQYFGPGTRLLVL.

The rearrangement uses TRBV7-6 and TRBJ1-2; TRBD1 matches at 8 bases. The CDR3 sequence is 16 residues long. After removal of 1 base from V and 3 bases from J, the junction contained 7 bases not matched to a gene. Looked up from germline, CDR1 is SGHVS and CDR2 is FNYEAQ. In DNA form, the CDR3 reads TGTGCCAGCAGCTTAGTCTCGACAGGGGATCACTATGGCTACACCTTC. This sequence encodes CASSLVSTGDHYGYTF.

There are a few counts of this clone. The V gene is TRBV5-6, the J gene TRBJ1-5, with 9 bases fitting TRBD1. Germline assignment: CDR1 SGHDT and CDR2 YYEEEE. This CDR3 is built from 15 residues. The trim removed 4 bases at V and 2 bases at J, leaving 4 bases unmatched. CDR3 residues: CASSRQGEGNQPQHF. The CDR3 coding sequence is TGTGCCAGCAGCCGACAGGGGGAGGGCAATCAGCCCCAGCATTTT.

This clone was observed a handful of times. The rearrangement joins TRBV12-2 to TRBJ1-3. TRBV12-2 is a listed pseudogene. CDR3 length: 15 amino acids. CDR3 region: CASRCRTVEGNTIYF. CDR3 nucleotide sequence: TGTGCAAGTCGCTGCAGGACTGTAGAGGGAAACACCATATATTTT.

This clone occurred a few times. The genes are TRBV27 and TRBJ1-1, with TRBD1 as a possible D gene (5 bases). CDR1 is MNHEY, CDR2 SMNVEV, per germline (reference sequence). The CDR3 has 14 amino acids. V was pared by 8 bases and J by 2 bases, with 15 bases between. CDR3 region: CASRRDGVNTEAFF. The CDR3 DNA follows: TGTGCCAGCCGGAGGGACGGGGTCAACACTGAAGCTTTCTTT.

V is TRBV4-2 and J is TRBJ2-7, with 7 bases matching TRBD2. The CDR3 has 15 amino acids. The junction had 6 bases not matched to a gene; V was cut back by 4 bases and J by 0 bases. Germline CDR1 is LGHNA and CDR2 is YNFKEQ. CDR3 residues: CASSRGEGPSYEQYF. CDR3 in DNA: TGTGCCAGCAGCCGGGGGGAGGGACCCTCCTACGAGCAGTACTTC.

This rearrangement joins TRBV28 to TRBJ1-4; 7 bases agree with TRBD1. Germline values: CDR1 MDHEN, CDR2 SYDVKM. The ends lost 6 bases at V and 7 bases at J; junction bases unmatched: 5. CDR3 size: 13 residues. Here the CDR3 DNA reads TGTGCCAGCAGGAGGGGACAGAGTGAAAAACTGTTTTTT. It is translated as CASRRGQSEKLFF. Based on the CDR3 plus reference TRBV28 and TRBJ1-4, the full variable domain is DVKVTQSSRYLVKRTGEKVFLECVQDMDHENMFWYRQDPGLGLRLIYFSYDVKMKEKGDIPEGYSVSREKKERFSLILESASTNQTSMYLCASRRGQSEKLFFGSGTQLSVL.

The chain joins TRBV11-2 to TRBJ1-4; D may be TRBD1 (5 bases). V shed 2 bases and J shed 4 bases, with 8 bases lying between them. CDR3 length: 14 amino acids. Germline V CDR1 and CDR2: SGHAT, FQNNGV. CDR3 residues: CASSLQGNNEKLFF. CDR3 DNA sequence: TGTGCCAGCAGCTTACAGGGTAATAATGAAAAACTGTTTTTT.

The chain is built from TRBV6-1 and TRBJ2-5; weak D call: TRBD1 (6 bases). V lost 4 bases to trimming and J lost 3 bases, with 12 bases between them. The CDR3 spans 14 residues. Looked up from germline, CDR1 is MNHNS and CDR2 is SASEGT. The CDR3 is CASSAHRVEETQYF. CDR3 sequence (DNA): TGTGCCAGCAGTGCCCACAGGGTGGAAGAGACCCAGTACTTC.

The rearrangement joins TRBV28 to TRBJ2-7, with a weak D call TRBD1 (5 bases). Per germline, CDR1 MDHEN and CDR2 SYDVKM. The CDR3 length is 13 residues. V was pared by 6 bases and J by 0 bases, with 9 bases between. For the CDR3, the DNA is TGTGCCAGCAGACCGACAGTCTCCTACGAGCAGTACTTC. Amino acids: CASRPTVSYEQYF.

The chain recombines TRBV4-1 with TRBJ1-2; 10 bases line up with TRBD1. Germline CDR1 MGHRA, CDR2 YSYEKL. This CDR3 has 14 amino acids. V gave up 1 base and J gave up 8 bases; unmatched junction bases: 4. This CDR3 is CASSQGQGAGGYTF. The CDR3 region has the DNA TGCGCCAGCAGCCAAGGACAGGGGGCGGGCGGCTACACCTTC.

The rearrangement links TRBV2 to TRBJ2-2, with 7 positions matching TRBD1. Germline lookup yields CDR1 SNHLY and CDR2 FYNNEI. The CDR3 runs to 20 residues. Trimming cost V 8 bases and J 6 bases; bases outside gene matches: 27. This CDR3 reads CASLPTLPGQSQFGPGELFF. In nucleotides, the CDR3 is TGTGCCAGCCTACCAACCCTTCCGGGACAGTCGCAGTTTGGGCCCGGGGAGCTGTTTTTT.

Many counts were recorded for this clone. The rearrangement uses TRBV19 and TRBJ2-7; 13 nucleotides line up with TRBD2. This CDR3 has 16 residues. Unmatched junction bases numbered 4, after V lost 5 bases and J lost 0 bases. In germline, CDR1 is LNHDA, CDR2 SQIVND (reference sequence). CDR3 sequence reads: CASSSRTSGGSYEQYF. CDR3 sequence (DNA): TGTGCCAGTAGTTCCCGGACTAGCGGGGGCTCCTACGAGCAGTACTTC.

This clone was seen only a few times. This rearrangement joins TRBV6-1 to TRBJ1-6, with D perhaps matching TRBD1 (6 bases). Per germline, CDR1 MNHNS and CDR2 SASEGT. Trimming shortened V by 2 bases and J by 10 bases, and 15 bases separated the two germline ends. The CDR3 runs 15 residues. CDR3 protein: CASSEYYRALSPLHF. The CDR3 coding sequence is TGTGCCAGCAGTGAATATTACAGGGCTCTCTCACCCCTCCACTTT.